This T cell receptor beta chain is drawn from a study of pediatric ulcerative colitis. Across the whole study: Six to eight patients showed pancolitis and two showed left-sided colitis. Study-wide results and caveats: Compared with controls, ulcerative colitis showed greater blood-rectum clone sharing. Rectal repertoires separated controls, mild-moderate and acute severe colitis.

Note on this clone: Its antigen remains unidentified.

This CDR3 is built from 17 residues. CDR1 is MNHEY and CDR2 is SMNVEV in the germline V gene (reference sequence). V was pared by 3 bases and J by 3 bases, with 17 bases between. During colonoscopy, one to two rectal pinch biopsies were collected. Ulcerative colitis patients received no immunosuppressive medication before the diagnostic colonoscopy. Data came from immunoSEQ multiplex PCR; TCRdb stores just in-frame clones and leaves some out. There are approximately 40,000 clones in the sample; roughly 70% occur only once, and 7.5% to 9% lies in the top ten. The sequence came from a boy younger than 18 with severe ulcerative colitis. This chain uses TRBV27 with TRBJ1-4; D perhaps matches TRBD1 (6 bases). Sequencing was done on a sample of gut tissue. The CDR3: CASSLTDSYTSNEKLFF. The CDR3 DNA reads TGTGCCAGCAGTTTGACGGACAGCTACACCTCTAATGAAAAACTGTTTTTT.